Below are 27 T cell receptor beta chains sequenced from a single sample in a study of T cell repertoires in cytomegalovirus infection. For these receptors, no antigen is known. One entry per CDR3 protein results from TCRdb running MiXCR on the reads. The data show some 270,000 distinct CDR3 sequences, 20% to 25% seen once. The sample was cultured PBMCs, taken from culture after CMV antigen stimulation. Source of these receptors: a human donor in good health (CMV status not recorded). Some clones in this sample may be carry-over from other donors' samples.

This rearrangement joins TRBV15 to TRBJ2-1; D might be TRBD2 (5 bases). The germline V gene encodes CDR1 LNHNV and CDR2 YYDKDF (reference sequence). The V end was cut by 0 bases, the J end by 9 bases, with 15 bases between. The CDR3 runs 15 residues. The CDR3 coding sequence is TGTGCCACCAGCAGAGATGGCATAGCGAAGAGTGAGCAGTTCTTC. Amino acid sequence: CATSRDGIAKSEQFF.

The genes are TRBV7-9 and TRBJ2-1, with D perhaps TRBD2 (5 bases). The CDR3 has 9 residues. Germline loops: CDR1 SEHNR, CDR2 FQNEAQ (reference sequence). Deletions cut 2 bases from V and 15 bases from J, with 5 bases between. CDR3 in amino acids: CASSLRGFF. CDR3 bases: TGTGCCAGCAGCTTACGGGGGTTCTTC.

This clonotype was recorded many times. The chain's CDR3 is CASRLYNSPLHF. In DNA form, the CDR3 reads TGTGCCAGCAGACTGTATAATTCACCCCTCCACTTT. The genes are TRBV6-1 and TRBJ1-6, with D unresolved. The germline V gene has CDR1 MNHNS and CDR2 SASEGT. Deletions cut 6 bases from V and 4 bases from J, with 4 bases between. The CDR3 covers 12 residues.

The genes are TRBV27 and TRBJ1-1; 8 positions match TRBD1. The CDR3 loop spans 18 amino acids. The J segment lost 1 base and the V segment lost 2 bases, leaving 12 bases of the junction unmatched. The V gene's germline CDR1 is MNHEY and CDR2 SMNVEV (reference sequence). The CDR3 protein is CASSLRDPRGRGNTEAFF. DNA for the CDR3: TGTGCCAGCAGTTTAAGGGATCCCAGGGGGCGCGGGAACACTGAAGCTTTCTTT.

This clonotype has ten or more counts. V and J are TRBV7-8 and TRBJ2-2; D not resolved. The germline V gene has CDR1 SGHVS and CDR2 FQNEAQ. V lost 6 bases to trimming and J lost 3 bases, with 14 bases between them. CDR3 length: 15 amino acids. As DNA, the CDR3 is TGTGCCAGCAGTCGCGGACGAACCGACACCGGGGAGCTGTTTTTT. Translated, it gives CASSRGRTDTGELFF. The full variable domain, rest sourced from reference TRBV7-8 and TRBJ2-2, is GAGVSQSPRYKVAKRGQDVALRCDPISGHVSLFWYQQALGQGPEFLTYFQNEAQLDKSGLPSDRFFAERPEGSVSTLKIQRTQQEDSAVYLCASSRGRTDTGELFFGEGSRLTVL.

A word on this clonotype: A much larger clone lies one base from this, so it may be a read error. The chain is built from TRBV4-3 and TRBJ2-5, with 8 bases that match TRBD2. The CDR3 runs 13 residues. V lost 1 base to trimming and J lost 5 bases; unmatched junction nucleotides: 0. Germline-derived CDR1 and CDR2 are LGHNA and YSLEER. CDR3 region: CASSQGLAETQYF. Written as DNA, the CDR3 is TGCGCCAGCAGCCAAGGACTAGCGGAGACCCAGTACTTC.

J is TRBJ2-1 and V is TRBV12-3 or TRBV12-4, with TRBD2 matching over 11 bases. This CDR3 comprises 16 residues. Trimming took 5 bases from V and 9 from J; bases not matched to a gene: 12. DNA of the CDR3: TGTGCCAGCAGTACCCTTAGCGGGAGGGCCAGAGGTGAGCAGTTCTTC. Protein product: CASSTLSGRARGEQFF.

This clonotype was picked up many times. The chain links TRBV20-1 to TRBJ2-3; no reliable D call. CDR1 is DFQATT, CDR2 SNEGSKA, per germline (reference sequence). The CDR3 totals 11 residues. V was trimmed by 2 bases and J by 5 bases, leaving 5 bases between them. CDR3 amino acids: CSARTIDTQYF. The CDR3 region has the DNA TGCAGTGCTAGAACTATAGATACGCAGTATTTT.

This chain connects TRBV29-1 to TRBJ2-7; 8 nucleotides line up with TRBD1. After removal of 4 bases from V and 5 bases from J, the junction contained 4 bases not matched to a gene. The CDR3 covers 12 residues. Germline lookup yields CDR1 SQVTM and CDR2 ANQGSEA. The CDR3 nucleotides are TGCAGCGTTGTGGACAGGGACGACGAGCAGTACTTC. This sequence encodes CSVVDRDDEQYF.

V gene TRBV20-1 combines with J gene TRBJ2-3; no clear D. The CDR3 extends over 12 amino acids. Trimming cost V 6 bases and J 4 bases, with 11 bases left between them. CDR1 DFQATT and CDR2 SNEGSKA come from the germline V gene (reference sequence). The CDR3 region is CSAPESADTQYF. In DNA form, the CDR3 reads TGCAGTGCCCCGGAGTCGGCAGATACGCAGTATTTT.

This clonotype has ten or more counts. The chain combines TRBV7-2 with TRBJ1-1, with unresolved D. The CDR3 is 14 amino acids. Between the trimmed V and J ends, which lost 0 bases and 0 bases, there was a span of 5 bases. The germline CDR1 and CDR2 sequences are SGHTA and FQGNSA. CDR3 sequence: CASSLAVMNTEAFF. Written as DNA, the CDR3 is TGTGCCAGCAGCTTAGCAGTTATGAACACTGAAGCTTTCTTT.

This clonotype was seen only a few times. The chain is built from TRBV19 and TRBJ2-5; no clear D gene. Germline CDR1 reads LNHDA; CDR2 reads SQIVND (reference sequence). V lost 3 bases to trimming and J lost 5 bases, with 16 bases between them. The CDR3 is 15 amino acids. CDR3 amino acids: CASSIWNRGKETQYF. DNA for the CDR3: TGTGCCAGTAGTATTTGGAACCGTGGCAAGGAGACCCAGTACTTC.

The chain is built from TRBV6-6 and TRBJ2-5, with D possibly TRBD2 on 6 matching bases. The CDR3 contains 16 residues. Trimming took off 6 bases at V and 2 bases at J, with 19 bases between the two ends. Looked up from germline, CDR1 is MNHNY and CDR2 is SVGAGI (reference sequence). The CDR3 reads CASSADPGLNQETQYF. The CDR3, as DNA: TGTGCCAGCAGCGCAGATCCGGGACTCAATCAAGAGACCCAGTACTTC.

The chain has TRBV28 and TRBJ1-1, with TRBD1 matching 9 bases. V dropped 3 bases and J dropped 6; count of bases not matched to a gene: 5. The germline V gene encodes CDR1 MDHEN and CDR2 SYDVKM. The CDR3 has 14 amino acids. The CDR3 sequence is CASSFVGTGSEAFF. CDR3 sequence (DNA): TGTGCCAGCAGTTTCGTCGGGACAGGGTCTGAAGCTTTCTTT.

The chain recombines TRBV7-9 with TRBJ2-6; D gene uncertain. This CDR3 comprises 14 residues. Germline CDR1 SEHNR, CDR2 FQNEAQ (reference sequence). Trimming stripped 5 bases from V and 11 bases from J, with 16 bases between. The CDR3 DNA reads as TGTGCCAGCAGCCCATGGGCAGGTCTCTACGTCCTGACTTTC. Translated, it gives CASSPWAGLYVLTF.

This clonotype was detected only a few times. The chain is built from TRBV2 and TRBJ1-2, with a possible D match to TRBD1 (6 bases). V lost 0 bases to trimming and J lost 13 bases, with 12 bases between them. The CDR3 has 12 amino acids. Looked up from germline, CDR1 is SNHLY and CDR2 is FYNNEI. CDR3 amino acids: CASSEAWTEITF. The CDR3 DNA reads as TGTGCCAGCAGTGAAGCGTGGACAGAGATCACCTTC.

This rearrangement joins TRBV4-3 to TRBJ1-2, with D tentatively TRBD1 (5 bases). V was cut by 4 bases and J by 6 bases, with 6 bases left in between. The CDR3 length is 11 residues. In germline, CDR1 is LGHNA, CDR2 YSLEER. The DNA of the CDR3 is TGCGCCAGCAGCCCAGGGAATGGCTACACCTTC. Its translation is CASSPGNGYTF.

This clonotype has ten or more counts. The CDR3 loop is CASTFSWGSNQPQHF. DNA of the CDR3: TGTGCCAGCACCTTCTCCTGGGGGAGCAATCAGCCCCAGCATTTT. The chain couples TRBV6-2 or TRBV6-3 to TRBJ1-5, with a weak D call TRBD1 (5 bases). The CDR3 sequence is 15 residues long. Germline assignment: CDR1 MNHEY and CDR2 SVGEGT. V shed 7 bases and J shed 1 base, with 14 bases lying between them.

CDR3 DNA sequence: TGTGCCAGCAGCTTGACAGGGGCGGCCTATGGCTACACCTTC. The encoded protein is CASSLTGAAYGYTF. The V gene is TRBV5-4, the J gene TRBJ1-2; 7 bases agree with TRBD1. In germline, CDR1 is SGHNT, CDR2 YYREEE (reference sequence). J gave up 4 bases and V 1 base, and 4 bases lay outside the gene matches. There are 14 residues in the CDR3.

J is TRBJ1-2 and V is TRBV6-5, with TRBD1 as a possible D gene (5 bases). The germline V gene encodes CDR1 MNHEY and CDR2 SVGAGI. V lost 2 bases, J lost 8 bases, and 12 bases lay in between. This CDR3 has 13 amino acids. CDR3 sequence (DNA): TGTGCCAGCAGTTACGCAGGGATAGAGGGCTACACCTTC. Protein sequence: CASSYAGIEGYTF.

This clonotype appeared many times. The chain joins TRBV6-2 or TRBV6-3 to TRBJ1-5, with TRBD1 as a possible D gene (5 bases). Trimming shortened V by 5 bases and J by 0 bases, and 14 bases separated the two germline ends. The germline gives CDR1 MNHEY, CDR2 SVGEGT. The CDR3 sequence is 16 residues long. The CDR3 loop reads CASSGSEGNSNQPQHF. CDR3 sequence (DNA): TGTGCCAGCAGTGGGTCCGAGGGGAATAGCAATCAGCCCCAGCATTTT.

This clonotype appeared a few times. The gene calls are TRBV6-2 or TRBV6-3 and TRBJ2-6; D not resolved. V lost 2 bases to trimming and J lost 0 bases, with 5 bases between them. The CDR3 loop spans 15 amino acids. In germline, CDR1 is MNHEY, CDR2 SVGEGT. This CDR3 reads CASSYRPSGANVLTF. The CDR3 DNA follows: TGTGCCAGCAGTTACCGGCCCTCTGGGGCCAACGTCCTGACTTTC.

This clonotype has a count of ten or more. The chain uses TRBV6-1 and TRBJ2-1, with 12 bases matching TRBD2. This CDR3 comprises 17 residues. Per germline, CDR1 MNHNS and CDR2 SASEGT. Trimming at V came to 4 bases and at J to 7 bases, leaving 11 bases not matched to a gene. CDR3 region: CASSAAVLAGGRNEQFF. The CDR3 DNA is TGTGCCAGCAGTGCCGCCGTTCTAGCGGGAGGGAGAAATGAGCAGTTCTTC.

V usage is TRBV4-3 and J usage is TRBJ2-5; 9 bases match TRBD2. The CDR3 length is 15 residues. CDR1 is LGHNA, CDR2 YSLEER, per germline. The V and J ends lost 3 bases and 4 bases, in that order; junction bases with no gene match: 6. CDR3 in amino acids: CASSHRRGGVETQYF. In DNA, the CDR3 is TGCGCCAGCAGCCACCGGCGGGGGGGCGTAGAGACCCAGTACTTC.

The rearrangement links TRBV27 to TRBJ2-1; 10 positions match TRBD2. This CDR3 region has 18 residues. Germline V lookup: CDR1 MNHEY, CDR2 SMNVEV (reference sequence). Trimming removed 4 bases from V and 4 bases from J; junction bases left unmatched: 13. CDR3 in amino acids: CASSWEISGTSVYNEQFF. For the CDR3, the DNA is TGTGCCAGCAGTTGGGAGATCTCCGGGACTAGCGTTTACAATGAGCAGTTCTTC.

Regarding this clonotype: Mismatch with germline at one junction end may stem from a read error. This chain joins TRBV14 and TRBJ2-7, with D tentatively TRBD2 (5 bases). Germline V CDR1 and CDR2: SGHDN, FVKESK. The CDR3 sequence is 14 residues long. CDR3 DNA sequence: TGTGCCAGCAGCCAAGTAGGCTCGAACACGGAGGTTCAATTC. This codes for CASSQVGSNTEVQF.

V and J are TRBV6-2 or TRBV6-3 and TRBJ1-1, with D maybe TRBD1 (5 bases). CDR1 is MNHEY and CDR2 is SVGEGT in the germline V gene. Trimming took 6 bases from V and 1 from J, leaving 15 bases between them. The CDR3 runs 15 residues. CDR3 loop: CASSSGGAGNTEAFF. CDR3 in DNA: TGTGCCAGCAGCTCCGGAGGGGCTGGGAACACTGAAGCTTTCTTT.